This T cell receptor beta chain was identified in a study of breast tumors, draining lymph nodes, adjacent tissues. Notes on the study in general: Data only fit, rather than demonstrated, lymph node origin of most tumor T cells.

TCRdb passed the multiplex PCR reads through MiXCR, listing each CDR3 protein once. The sample has some 21,000 distinct CDR3 sequences; around 41% are singletons. With respect to this clonotype: Antigen unknown.

The sample taken for sequencing was breast tumor tissue. This TCR was sampled from a female donor with breast cancer. Some clones in this sample may be carry-over from other donors' samples.

The CDR3 DNA follows: TGTGCCAGCACCCGGTCTAGCGGTGGGGGGTCAGATACGCAGTATTTT. It is translated as CASTRSSGGGSDTQYF. This rearrangement joins TRBV9 to TRBJ2-3; 7 nucleotides agree with TRBD2. The germline CDR1 and CDR2 sequences are SGDLS and YYNGEE. The CDR3 contains 16 residues. V dropped 6 bases and J dropped 4; count of bases not matched to a gene: 14.